The 30 T cell receptor beta chains listed next were all sequenced from one sample in a study of beta chain features in type 1 diabetes. Of the isolated RNA, all was reverse transcribed, and so the sequenced material was expressed TCRB transcripts. Sequencing used immunoSEQ multiplex PCR; TCRdb keeps in-frame clones, though not all of them. The sample has 900,000 or so clones; roughly 16% are singletons. The sample comprised naive CD4+ T cells from blood. These TCRs come from a woman aged 18-29 years in good health.

This clone was detected a few times. This chain joins TRBV7-2 and TRBJ2-2, with D possibly TRBD1 on 6 matching bases. The CDR3 runs 15 residues. Trimming removed 3 bases at V and 2 bases at J, with 10 bases between. CDR1 is SGHTA and CDR2 is FQGNSA in the germline V gene. The CDR3 bases are TGTGCCAGCAGCTTCCCGGGACAAAACACCGGGGAGCTGTTTTTT. It translates to CASSFPGQNTGELFF.

With regard to this clone: The same CDR3 arises from other DNA sequences in this sample as well. The V call is TRBV18, the J call TRBJ2-3, with no clear D. Trimming shortened V by 1 base and J by 4 bases, and 6 bases separated the two germline ends. The germline V gene encodes CDR1 KGHSH and CDR2 LQKENI. The CDR3 sequence is 13 residues long. CDR3 DNA sequence: TGTGCCAGCTCACCACGGGGTTCAGATACGCAGTATTTT. Its protein product is CASSPRGSDTQYF.

This clone was picked up a small number of times. The chain carries TRBV7-3 and TRBJ2-7; TRBD1 agrees at 7 bases. Germline-derived CDR1 and CDR2 are SGHTA and FQGTGA. The length of the CDR3 is 15 residues. V was clipped by 0 bases and J by 4 bases; unmatched bases: 6. The CDR3 here is CASSLTGQAAYEQYF. The DNA of the CDR3 is TGTGCCAGCAGCTTAACCGGACAGGCAGCTTACGAGCAGTACTTC.

This chain uses TRBV4-3 with TRBJ2-2, with unresolved D. This CDR3 is built from 15 residues. V was pared by 1 base and J by 3 bases, with 9 bases between. The germline V gene has CDR1 LGHNA and CDR2 YSLEER. For the CDR3, the DNA is TGCGCCAGCAGCCAAGGGCTACTCGACACCGGGGAGCTGTTTTTT. Encoded protein: CASSQGLLDTGELFF.

The chain carries TRBV28 and TRBJ2-1; 16 bases align to TRBD2. Germline values: CDR1 MDHEN, CDR2 SYDVKM. The CDR3 runs to 15 residues. Trimming took 6 bases from V and 9 from J; bases not matched to a gene: 5. CDR3 amino acids: CASRGGTSGRAEQFF. CDR3 nucleotides: TGTGCCAGCAGGGGAGGGACTAGCGGGAGGGCTGAGCAGTTCTTC.

This clone was seen more than once but under ten times. CDR3 sequence (DNA): TGTGCCAGCAGCTTGATGGGACAGGGGAACACCGGGGAGCTGTTTTTT. Translated, it gives CASSLMGQGNTGELFF. The chain couples TRBV11-2 to TRBJ2-2; 9 nucleotides match TRBD1. V lost 3 bases to trimming and J lost 1 base; unmatched junction nucleotides: 3. The CDR3 spans 16 residues. The germline V gene encodes CDR1 SGHAT and CDR2 FQNNGV.

Comment on this clone: This same CDR3 is encoded by further DNA sequences in the sample. The chain carries TRBV2 and TRBJ2-5; D is undetermined. V gave up 7 bases and J gave up 2 bases, with 5 bases separating them. The CDR3 is 11 residues long. CDR1 and CDR2 from the germline V gene are SNHLY and FYNNEI. The CDR3 protein is CASTYQETQYF. CDR3 in DNA: TGTGCCAGCACGTATCAAGAGACCCAGTACTTC.

In this sample, this clone turned up a few times. The chain is built from TRBV5-1 and TRBJ2-5, with no clear D. Germline-derived CDR1 and CDR2 are SGHRS and YFSETQ. V shed 4 bases and J shed 4 bases, with 5 bases lying between them. This CDR3 has 11 residues. CDR3 DNA: TGCGCCAGCAGCACCCGAGAGACCCAGTACTTC. Protein sequence: CASSTRETQYF.

This clone was counted a few times. The chain is built from TRBV20-1 and TRBJ2-1; D remains unclear. The CDR3 runs to 11 residues. Trimming removed 1 base from V and 11 bases from J, with 9 bases in between. CDR1 is DFQATT, CDR2 SNEGSKA, per germline (reference sequence). CDR3 region: CSARGQNKQFF. The CDR3 DNA sequence: TGCAGTGCTAGAGGTCAGAATAAGCAGTTCTTC.

The table lists this clone with a few counts. CDR3 sequence: CASSLPGLAGVGDTQYF. As DNA, the CDR3 is TGTGCCAGCAGTTTGCCCGGACTAGCGGGAGTCGGAGATACGCAGTATTTT. The chain employs TRBV28 and TRBJ2-3; 13 bases are a match to TRBD2. This CDR3 spans 17 amino acids. V gave up 3 bases and J gave up 5 bases; unmatched junction bases: 8. Germline V gene sequence: CDR1 MDHEN, CDR2 SYDVKM.

In this sample, this clone turned up a few times. This rearrangement joins TRBV4-3 to TRBJ2-1; D is perhaps TRBD2 (6 bases). This CDR3 is built from 15 residues. Germline V gene data show CDR1 as LGHNA and CDR2 as YSLEER. The V end lost 1 base, the J end lost 5 bases, and 12 bases lay between the germline ends. The CDR3, as DNA: TGCGCCAGCAGCCAAGGGGGCCTAGCGAACAATGAGCAGTTCTTC. Encoded protein: CASSQGGLANNEQFF.

The rearrangement joins TRBV7-9 to TRBJ2-2; no reliable D call. In germline, CDR1 is SEHNR, CDR2 FQNEAQ (reference sequence). The ends were cut back, 5 bases at V and 5 bases at J, with 12 bases in the middle. CDR3 length: 14 amino acids. CDR3 coding DNA: TGTGCCAGCAGCCCAACGCATGGTACCGGGGAGCTGTTTTTT. It yields the protein CASSPTHGTGELFF. Supplemented by reference TRBV7-9 and TRBJ2-2, the full variable domain reads DTGVSQNPRHKITKRGQNVTFRCDPISEHNRLYWYRQTLGQGPEFLTYFQNEAQLEKSRLLSDRFSAERPKGSFSTLEIQRTEQGDSAMYLCASSPTHGTGELFFGEGSRLTVL.

As for this clone: The sample contains more than one DNA sequence encoding this CDR3. The genes are TRBV9 and TRBJ2-5, with D perhaps matching TRBD1 (6 bases). Germline CDR1 reads SGDLS; CDR2 reads YYNGEE. V was cut by 4 bases and J by 5 bases, with 6 bases left in between. The CDR3 extends over 11 amino acids. Here the CDR3 DNA reads TGTGCCAGCAGCACAGGGGAGACCCAGTACTTC. This codes for CASSTGETQYF. Full variable domain (remainder filled in from reference TRBV9 and TRBJ2-5): DSGVTQTPKHLITATGQRVTLRCSPRSGDLSVYWYQQSLDQGLQFLIQYYNGEERAKGNILERFSAQQFPDLHSELNLSSLELGDSALYFCASSTGETQYFGPGTRLLVL.

CDR3 loop: CASNFGGGQPQHF. The CDR3 DNA reads as TGTGCCAGCAACTTTGGCGGCGGTCAGCCCCAGCATTTT. This sequence joins TRBV2 and TRBJ1-5; no definite D call. Germline loops: CDR1 SNHLY, CDR2 FYNNEI. This CDR3 is built from 13 residues. Trimming took off 7 bases at V and 6 bases at J, with 13 bases between the two ends.

A few counts support this clone. The chain has TRBV7-3 and TRBJ2-1; TRBD2 matches 8 bases. The germline CDR1 and CDR2 sequences are SGHTA and FQGTGA. V was pared by 3 bases and J by 1 base, with 2 bases of the junction left unmatched. The CDR3 is 15 amino acids. The CDR3 DNA follows: TGTGCCAGCAGCTTTAGCGGGGCTTCCTACAATGAGCAGTTCTTC. Amino acid sequence: CASSFSGASYNEQFF.

V gene TRBV11-2 combines with J gene TRBJ1-2; tentative D call: TRBD1 (6 bases). From germline, CDR1 is SGHAT and CDR2 FQNNGV. CDR3 length: 19 amino acids. Trimming stripped 1 base from V and 6 bases from J, with 27 bases between. In nucleotides, the CDR3 is TGTGCCAGCAGCTTAGGACCGGTTCGGGCCAGCCGAGCAGGGGATGGCTACACCTTC. As protein: CASSLGPVRASRAGDGYTF.

Of note for this clone: At the DNA level, this CDR3 is encoded by other sequences in the same sample as well. V gene TRBV5-1 combines with J gene TRBJ2-6; D is tentatively TRBD1 or TRBD2 (5 bases each). V was pared by 4 bases and J by 0 bases, with 11 bases between. This CDR3 is 16 amino acids long. Germline CDR1 is SGHRS and CDR2 is YFSETQ. CDR3 DNA sequence: TGCGCCAGCAGCCTCGGTGGGGGCTCTGGGGCCAACGTCCTGACTTTC. It encodes CASSLGGGSGANVLTF.

This clone was seen a few times. The rearrangement joins TRBV19 to TRBJ2-7; 8 positions match TRBD1. The ends lost 4 bases at V and 2 bases at J; junction bases unmatched: 4. Germline-derived CDR1 and CDR2 are LNHDA and SQIVND (reference sequence). The CDR3 covers 14 residues. The CDR3 sequence: CASSRTGNAYEQYF. The CDR3, as DNA: TGTGCCAGTAGTAGGACAGGGAACGCCTACGAGCAGTACTTC. Complete variable domain (other parts from reference TRBV19 and TRBJ2-7): DGGITQSPKYLFRKEGQNVTLSCEQNLNHDAMYWYRQDPGQGLRLIYYSQIVNDFQKGDIAEGYSVSREKKESFPLTVTSAQKNPTAFYLCASSRTGNAYEQYFGPGTRLTVT.

This chain connects TRBV6-1 to TRBJ2-3; D uncertain. CDR3 length equals 14 residues. Trimming took 1 base from V and 4 from J, leaving 9 bases between them. Per germline, CDR1 MNHNS and CDR2 SASEGT. This chain's CDR3 is CASSEVGSADTQYF. CDR3 DNA: TGTGCCAGCAGTGAAGTGGGAAGCGCAGATACGCAGTATTTT.

This sequence joins TRBV4-3 and TRBJ2-1; 10 positions match TRBD2. CDR1 and CDR2 (germline): LGHNA, YSLEER. This CDR3 has 21 amino acids. The junction had 14 bases not matched to a gene; V was cut back by 0 bases and J by 0 bases. CDR3 in DNA: TGCGCCAGCAGCCAAGATTTTAAAGGACTAGCGGAACGAAGCTCCTACAATGAGCAGTTCTTC. Its protein is CASSQDFKGLAERSSYNEQFF.

The J gene is TRBJ2-1, the V gene TRBV6-5; a weak D match, TRBD2 (5 bases). CDR3 length equals 15 residues. V lost 6 bases to trimming and J lost 4 bases, with 16 bases between them. In germline, CDR1 is MNHEY, CDR2 SVGAGI. This CDR3 reads CASSLATTQYNEQFF. DNA of the CDR3: TGTGCCAGCAGCCTAGCCACGACCCAATACAATGAGCAGTTCTTC.

About this clone: Distinct nucleotide sequences in the sample also encode this CDR3. This sequence joins TRBV9 and TRBJ2-1; possibly TRBD2 for D (6 bases). Germline V gene sequence: CDR1 SGDLS, CDR2 YYNGEE. This CDR3 comprises 13 residues. V was clipped by 0 bases and J by 6 bases, with 7 bases between them. For the CDR3, the DNA is TGTGCCAGCAGCGTAGCGACTAGCAATGAGCAGTTCTTC. Amino acid sequence: CASSVATSNEQFF.

The chain has TRBV11-2 and TRBJ2-7; D is perhaps TRBD2 (6 bases). CDR1 and CDR2 from the germline V gene are SGHAT and FQNNGV. The germline V and J ends were trimmed by 6 bases and 4 bases, with 13 bases remaining between them. The CDR3 is 13 amino acids. CDR3 nucleotides: TGTGCCAGCAGTAGGGGACTGCTATACGAGCAGTACTTC. It is translated as CASSRGLLYEQYF.

The rearrangement links TRBV5-6 to TRBJ2-3; 13 nucleotides line up with TRBD2. V trimming: 2 bases; J trimming: 4 bases; junction bases outside the gene matches: 7. The CDR3 has 17 amino acids. The germline gives CDR1 SGHDT, CDR2 YYEEEE. The DNA of the CDR3 is TGTGCCAGCAGCTTCCGGACTAGCGGGAGTATTCCAGATACGCAGTATTTT. Protein sequence: CASSFRTSGSIPDTQYF.

The rearrangement joins TRBV2 to TRBJ2-5, with 10 positions matching TRBD2. The J call may be in error: the DNA end matches TRBJ2-7 better. Germline V gene lookup returns CDR1 SNHLY and CDR2 FYNNEI. The CDR3 is made up of 16 amino acids. CDR3 coding DNA: TGTGCCAGCAGTGAGAGGCCAGCGGGAGGGCAGGACGAGCAGTACTTC. It codes for CASSERPAGGQDEQYF.

A remark on this clone: The sample has other DNA sequences that encode this CDR3 too. This chain connects TRBV15 to TRBJ2-2; D is unclear. Germline V gene data show CDR1 as LNHNV and CDR2 as YYDKDF (reference sequence). CDR3 size: 14 residues. V was shortened by 7 bases and J by 3 bases, with 12 bases between the two germline ends. CDR3 bases: TGTGCCACCACGCGCCGAGGCGACACCGGGGAGCTGTTTTTT. Amino acids: CATTRRGDTGELFF.

The V and J genes are TRBV7-9 and TRBJ2-1, with unresolved D. CDR1 and CDR2 (germline): SEHNR, FQNEAQ (reference sequence). This CDR3 is 12 amino acids long. The V gene lost 1 base and the J gene lost 9 bases, with 7 bases spanning the gap. The CDR3 nucleotides are TGTGCCAGCAGCTTAGTGGCAGGTGAGCAGTTCTTC. Amino acid sequence: CASSLVAGEQFF.

This clone was detected only a few times. The rearrangement links TRBV13 to TRBJ2-1; D remains ambiguous. V dropped 3 bases and J dropped 2 bases, with 11 bases sitting between them. The CDR3 has 15 residues. CDR1 PRHDT and CDR2 FYEKMQ come from the germline V gene (reference sequence). The DNA for the CDR3 is TGTGCCAGCAGCTTTCCCCCGGGCCCCTACAATGAGCAGTTCTTC. Translation: CASSFPPGPYNEQFF.

The rearrangement links TRBV28 to TRBJ2-1, with D perhaps matching TRBD1 (6 bases). Trimming pared 8 bases from V and 1 base from J, leaving 15 bases between. Germline values: CDR1 MDHEN, CDR2 SYDVKM. The CDR3 is 15 amino acids. CDR3 region: CASETGPASYNEQFF. DNA for the CDR3: TGTGCCAGCGAAACAGGGCCCGCATCCTACAATGAGCAGTTCTTC.

The CDR3: CASSRSIDTDTQYF. The CDR3 DNA reads as TGCGCCAGCAGCCGATCGATCGATACAGATACGCAGTATTTT. The chain is built from TRBV5-1 and TRBJ2-3; no firm D call. The CDR3 consists of 14 residues. Germline V gene data show CDR1 as SGHRS and CDR2 as YFSETQ. The V end lost 4 bases, the J end lost 3 bases, and 12 bases lay between the germline ends.